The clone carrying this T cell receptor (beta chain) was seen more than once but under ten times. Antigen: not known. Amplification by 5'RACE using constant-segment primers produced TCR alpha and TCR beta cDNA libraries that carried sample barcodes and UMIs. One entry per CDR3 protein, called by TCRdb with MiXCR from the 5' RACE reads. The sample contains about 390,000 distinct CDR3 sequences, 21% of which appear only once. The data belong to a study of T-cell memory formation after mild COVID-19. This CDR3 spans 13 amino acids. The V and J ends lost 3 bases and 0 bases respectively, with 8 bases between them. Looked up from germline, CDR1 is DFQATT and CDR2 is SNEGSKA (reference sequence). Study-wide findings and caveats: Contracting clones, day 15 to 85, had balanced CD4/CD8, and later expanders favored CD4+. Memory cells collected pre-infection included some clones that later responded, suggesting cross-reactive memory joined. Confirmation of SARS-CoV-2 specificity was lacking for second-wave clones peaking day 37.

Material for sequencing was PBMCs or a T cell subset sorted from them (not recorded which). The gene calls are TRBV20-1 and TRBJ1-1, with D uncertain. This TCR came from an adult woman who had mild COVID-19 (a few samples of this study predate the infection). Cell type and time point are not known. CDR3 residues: CSASSGMNTEAFF. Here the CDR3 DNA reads TGCAGTGCTAGTAGCGGCATGAACACTGAAGCTTTCTTT.